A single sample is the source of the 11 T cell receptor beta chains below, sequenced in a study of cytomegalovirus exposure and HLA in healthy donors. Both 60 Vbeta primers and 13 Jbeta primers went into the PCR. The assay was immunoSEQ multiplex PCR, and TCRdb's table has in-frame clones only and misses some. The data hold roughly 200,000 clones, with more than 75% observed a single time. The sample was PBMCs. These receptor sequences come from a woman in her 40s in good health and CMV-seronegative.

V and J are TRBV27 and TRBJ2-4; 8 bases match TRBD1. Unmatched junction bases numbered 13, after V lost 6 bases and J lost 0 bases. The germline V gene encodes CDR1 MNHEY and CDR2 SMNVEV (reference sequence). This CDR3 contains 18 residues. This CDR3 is CASRDSDRGQLAKNIQYF. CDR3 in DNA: TGTGCCAGCAGGGACTCCGACAGGGGCCAACTAGCCAAAAACATTCAGTACTTC.

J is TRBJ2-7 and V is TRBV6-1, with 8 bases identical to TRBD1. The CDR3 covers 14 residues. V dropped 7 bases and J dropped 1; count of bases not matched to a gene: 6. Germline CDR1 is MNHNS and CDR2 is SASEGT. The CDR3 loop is CASKARQGSYEQYF. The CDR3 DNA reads TGTGCCAGCAAGGCAAGACAGGGGTCCTACGAGCAGTACTTC.

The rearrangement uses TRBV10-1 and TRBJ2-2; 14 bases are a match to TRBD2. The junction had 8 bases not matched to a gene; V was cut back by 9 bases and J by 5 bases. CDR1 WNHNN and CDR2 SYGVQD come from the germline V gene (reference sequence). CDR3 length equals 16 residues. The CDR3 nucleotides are TGCGCCAGAACGGGACTAGCGGGAGTTAGGACCGGGGAGCTGTTTTTT. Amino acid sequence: CARTGLAGVRTGELFF.

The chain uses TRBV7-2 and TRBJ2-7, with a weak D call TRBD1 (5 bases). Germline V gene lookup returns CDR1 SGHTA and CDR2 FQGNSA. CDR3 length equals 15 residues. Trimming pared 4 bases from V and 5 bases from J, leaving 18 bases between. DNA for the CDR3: TGTGCCAGCAGCTCCCAGGGTGCCGGGTACCACGAGCAGTACTTC. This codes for CASSSQGAGYHEQYF.

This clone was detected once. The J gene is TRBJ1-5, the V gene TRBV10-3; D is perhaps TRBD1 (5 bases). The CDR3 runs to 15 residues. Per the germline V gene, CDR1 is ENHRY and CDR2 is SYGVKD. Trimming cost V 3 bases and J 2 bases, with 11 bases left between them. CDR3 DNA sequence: TGTGCCATCAGTGAACCGGGGGAGGGCAATCAGCCCCAGCATTTT. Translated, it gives CAISEPGEGNQPQHF.

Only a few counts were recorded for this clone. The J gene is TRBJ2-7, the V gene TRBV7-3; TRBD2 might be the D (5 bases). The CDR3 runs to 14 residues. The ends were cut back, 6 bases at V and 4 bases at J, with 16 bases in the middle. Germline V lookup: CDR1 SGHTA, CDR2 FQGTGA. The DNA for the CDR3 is TGTGCCAGCAGGGATGCCGGGGTATGGTACGAGCAGTACTTC. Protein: CASRDAGVWYEQYF.

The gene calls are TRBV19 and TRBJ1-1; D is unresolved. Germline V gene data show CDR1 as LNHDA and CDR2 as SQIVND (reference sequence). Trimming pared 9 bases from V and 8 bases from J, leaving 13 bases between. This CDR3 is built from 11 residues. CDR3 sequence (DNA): TGTGCCAGCGTCATTGGCAGAGAAGCTTTCTTT. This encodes CASVIGREAFF.

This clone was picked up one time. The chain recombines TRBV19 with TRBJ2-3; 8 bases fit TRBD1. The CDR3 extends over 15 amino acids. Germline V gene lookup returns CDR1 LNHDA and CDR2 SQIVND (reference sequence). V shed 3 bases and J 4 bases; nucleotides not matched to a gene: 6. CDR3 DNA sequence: TGTGCCAGTAGTATTCCAGGGGGCAGTGCAGATACGCAGTATTTT. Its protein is CASSIPGGSADTQYF.

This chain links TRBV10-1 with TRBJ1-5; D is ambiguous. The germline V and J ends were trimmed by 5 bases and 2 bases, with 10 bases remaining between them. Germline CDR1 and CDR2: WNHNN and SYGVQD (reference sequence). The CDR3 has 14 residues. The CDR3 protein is CASSSGIGNQPQHF. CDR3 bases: TGCGCCAGCAGTAGCGGGATTGGCAATCAGCCCCAGCATTTT.

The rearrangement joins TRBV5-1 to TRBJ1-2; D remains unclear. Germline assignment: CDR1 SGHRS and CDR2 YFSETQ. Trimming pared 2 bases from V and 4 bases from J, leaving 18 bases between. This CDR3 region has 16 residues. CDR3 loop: CASSFLKKGGSYGYTF. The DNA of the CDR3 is TGCGCCAGCAGCTTCTTGAAAAAAGGCGGCTCCTATGGCTACACCTTC.

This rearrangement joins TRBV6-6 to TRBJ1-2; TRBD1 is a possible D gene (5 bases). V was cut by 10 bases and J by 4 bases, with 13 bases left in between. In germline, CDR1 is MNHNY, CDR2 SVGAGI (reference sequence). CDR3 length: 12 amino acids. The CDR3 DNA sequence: TGTGCCACGCAACAGGCCATCTATGGCTACACCTTC. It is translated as CATQQAIYGYTF.